This T cell receptor (beta chain) was sequenced during a study of T-cell reconstitution after alpha-beta-depleted transplantation in children. Study results and caveats: T-cell counts and diversity at one year post-transplant came mainly from newly produced T cells. Several hundred expanded graft clones reportedly supplied alpha-beta T cells about two months after transplant.

The CDR3 has 15 amino acids. Germline-derived CDR1 and CDR2 are DFQATT and SNEGSKA (reference sequence). The V end lost 5 bases, the J end lost 2 bases, and 19 bases lay between the germline ends. Unique molecular identifiers were used in preparing the TCRbeta library. From the PCR reads, TCRdb called clonotypes with MiXCR, one entry per CDR3 protein. Altogether 300,000 or so distinct CDR3 sequences are present, roughly 21% being singletons, with the ten largest covering over 9.5%. In the case of this clonotype: As yet, its antigen is unknown.

J is TRBJ2-7 and V is TRBV20-1, with a possible D match to TRBD2 (5 bases). The sequencing here drew on PBMCs, mostly from graft donor cells, taken 180 days after TCRalphabeta/CD19-depleted stem cell transplant. The receptor's source is a male patient under 18 who had a stem cell transplant for acute lymphoblastic leukemia, so the T cells may come from the graft donor. This CDR3 reads CSARYAGVRAYEQYF. For the CDR3, the DNA is TGCAGTGCTCGTTACGCCGGGGTTAGAGCCTACGAGCAGTACTTC.